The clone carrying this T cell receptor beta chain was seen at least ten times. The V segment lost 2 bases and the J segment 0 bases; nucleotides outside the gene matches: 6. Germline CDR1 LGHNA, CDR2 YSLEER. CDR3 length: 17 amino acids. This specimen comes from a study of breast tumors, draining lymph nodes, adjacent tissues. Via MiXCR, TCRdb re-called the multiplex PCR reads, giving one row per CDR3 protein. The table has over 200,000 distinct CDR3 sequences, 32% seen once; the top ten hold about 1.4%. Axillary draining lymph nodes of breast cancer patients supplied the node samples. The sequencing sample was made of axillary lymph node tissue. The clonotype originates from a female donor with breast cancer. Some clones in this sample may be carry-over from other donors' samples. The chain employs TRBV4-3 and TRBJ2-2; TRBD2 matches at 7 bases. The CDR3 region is CASSQRASGANTGELFF. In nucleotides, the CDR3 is TGCGCCAGCAGCCAACGGGCTAGCGGAGCGAACACCGGGGAGCTGTTTTTT.